A selection of T cell receptor beta chains follows, all from one sample in a study of T cell repertoires in cytomegalovirus infection. TCRdb itself ran the reads through MiXCR, one entry per CDR3 protein. Among 380,000 or so distinct CDR3 sequences listed, approximately 30% were seen once. Antigens of these TCRs are unknown. This sample comprised cultured PBMCs, obtained from culture after CMV antigen stimulation. The receptors derive from a human donor in good health (CMV status not recorded). Some clones in this sample may be carry-over from other donors' samples. The CDR3 runs from the conserved cysteine through the conserved F or W. The order of the fields is V gene, clone size, J gene, D gene, CDR3 DNA, CDR3 protein. D genes are given only for firm matches. Clone size is shown for a subset of rows, as once, few, many or a class of expanded clone.

TRBV7-8	.	TRBJ2-1	.	TGTGCCAGCAGCCATAGACGGCTTAGGGCGGATAACAATGAGCAGTTCTTC	CASSHRRLRADNNEQFF
TRBV10-2	.	TRBJ1-4	TRBD1	TGCGCCAGCACCGACAGGGGGTACGAAAAACTGTTTTTT	CASTDRGYEKLFF
TRBV19	.	TRBJ2-5	.	TGTGCCAGTAGTGCTGACACAAAAGAGACCCAGTACTTC	CASSADTKETQYF
TRBV11-2	.	TRBJ2-4	.	TGTGCCAGCAGCTTATTATTAGCAGTAGCCAAAAACATTCAGTACTTC	CASSLLLAVAKNIQYF
TRBV7-2	.	TRBJ1-4	TRBD1	TGTGCCAGCAGCGCACAGGGGTTTGAAAAACTGTTTTTT	CASSAQGFEKLFF
TRBV7-2	many	TRBJ2-5	.	TGTGCCAGCAGCTTACAGGCTTCAATCTCTGGGGAGACCCAGTACTTC	CASSLQASISGETQYF
TRBV11-3	.	TRBJ2-3	TRBD1	TGTGCCAGCAGCTCACGGACAGGGAACACAGATACGCAGTATTTT	CASSSRTGNTDTQYF
TRBV6-4	.	TRBJ2-2	.	TGTGCCAGCAGTCCGGACAGATTACACACCGGGGAGCTGTTTTTT	CASSPDRLHTGELFF
TRBV12-3/TRBV12-4	few	TRBJ2-7	.	TGTGCCAGCCAGCAGAGGGACGGCTACGAGCAGTACTTC	CASQQRDGYEQYF
TRBV4-1	.	TRBJ1-2	TRBD1	TGCGCCAGCAGCCAAACAACCGGGACAGGAGTCTATGGCTACACCTTC	CASSQTTGTGVYGYTF
TRBV27	.	TRBJ2-5	.	TGTGCCAGCAGTTCCCAGGGGTCCGGGGAGACCCAGTACTTC	CASSSQGSGETQYF
TRBV19	.	TRBJ1-4	.	TGTGCCAGTTCCCGGACGGGTTGGACGACTAATGAAAAACTGTTTTTT	CASSRTGWTTNEKLFF
TRBV19	.	TRBJ1-1	TRBD1	TGTGCCAGTAAGAACGCCGGGACAGGCCTTATGAACACTGAAGCTTTCTTT	CASKNAGTGLMNTEAFF
TRBV6-6	few	TRBJ2-5	TRBD1	TGTGCCAGCAGTTACCTCGACAGGGCTGTGGCCCTGACCCAGTACTTC	CASSYLDRAVALTQYF
TRBV19	once	TRBJ2-1	.	TGTGCCAGTAGCCTCGCGATGGCAGGGAGGAATGAGCAGTTCTTC	CASSLAMAGRNEQFF
TRBV18	few	TRBJ1-1	TRBD1	TGTGCCAGCTACGGACAGGTGAACACTGAAGCTTTCTTT	CASYGQVNTEAFF
TRBV11-3	.	TRBJ2-1	.	TGTGCCAGCAGTCAGGCGGGGACAATATTTAATGAGCAGTTCTTC	CASSQAGTIFNEQFF
TRBV19	.	TRBJ2-5	TRBD2	TGTGCCAGTAGTATGTTAGCGGGACAAGAGACCCAGTACTTC	CASSMLAGQETQYF
TRBV4-1	few	TRBJ1-2	TRBD1	TGCGCCAGCAGCCAAGCCGAGACAGGGAAGTATGGCTACACCTTC	CASSQAETGKYGYTF
TRBV4-1	few	TRBJ1-3	.	TGCGCCAGCAGCCAAGAGGGACATCTGCCCGGACACACCATATATTTT	CASSQEGHLPGHTIYF
TRBV16	.	TRBJ1-5	.	TGTGCCAGCAGCCAAGGGGAGTATAGCAATCAGCCCCAGCATTTT	CASSQGEYSNQPQHF
TRBV19	.	TRBJ2-7	TRBD2	TGTGCCAGTAGGACTAGCGGGGCCTACGAGCAGTACTTC	CASRTSGAYEQYF
TRBV7-2	many	TRBJ2-3	.	TGTGCCAGCAGCCCTAGGGGTAGGAAAACAGATACGCAGTATTTT	CASSPRGRKTDTQYF
TRBV7-9	few	TRBJ1-5	.	TGTGCCAGCAGCTTAGCCCGGGCAGTGAGCCAGCCCCAGCATTTT	CASSLARAVSQPQHF
TRBV5-1	.	TRBJ2-2	.	TGCGCCAGCAGCCACCGCGCAGGGGTGGCCGGGGAGCTGTTTTTT	CASSHRAGVAGELFF
TRBV7-8	few	TRBJ2-2	TRBD2	TGTGCCAGCAGACGGACTAGCGGGATGGTGAACACCGGGGAGCTGTTTTTT	CASRRTSGMVNTGELFF
TRBV12-3/TRBV12-4	.	TRBJ2-5	TRBD2	TGTGCCAGCAGTTTATCCCCGGGACTAGCGGGAGGTGGGCAAGAGACCCAGTACTTC	CASSLSPGLAGGGQETQYF
TRBV4-2	.	TRBJ2-7	.	TGTGCCAGCAGCCAAGATCTTGCCTCCTACGAGCAGTACTTC	CASSQDLASYEQYF
TRBV12-3/TRBV12-4	.	TRBJ1-2	.	TGTGCCAGCAGTCTAGGACATCCTCTGGGCTACACCTTC	CASSLGHPLGYTF
TRBV7-8	.	TRBJ1-4	.	TGTGCCAGCAGCCTGGGGGCATTAGGTGAAAAACTGTTTTTT	CASSLGALGEKLFF
TRBV19	.	TRBJ1-2	.	TGTGCCAGTAGTATACGTGGGCCTTACTATGGCTACACCTTC	CASSIRGPYYGYTF
TRBV28	few	TRBJ2-3	.	TGTGCCAGCAGTTTATGGGGTAGGACAGATACGCAGTATTTT	CASSLWGRTDTQYF
TRBV7-9	.	TRBJ2-7	TRBD2	TGTGCCAGCAGTCCTCTAGCGGGAGAAAAAGAGCAGTACTTC	CASSPLAGEKEQYF
TRBV6-1	.	TRBJ1-1	TRBD1	TGTGCCAGCAGTTCACCACAGGGGAATGAAGCTTTCTTT	CASSSPQGNEAFF
TRBV20-1	.	TRBJ2-4	.	TGCAGTGCGGGAGCCGACCTAGCCAAAAACATTAAGTACTTC	CSAGADLAKNIKYF
TRBV4-1	.	TRBJ2-1	.	TGCGCCAGCAGCCAAGGCGGGACGGAATACAATGAGCAGTTCTTC	CASSQGGTEYNEQFF
TRBV6-6	.	TRBJ2-1	.	TGTGCCAGCAGTCAAGACCCCCAGGGCATCGCCTACAATGAGCAGTTCTTC	CASSQDPQGIAYNEQFF
TRBV20-1	.	TRBJ1-5	.	TGCAGTGCCCCGAACGGGCAGGGAAATCAGCCCCAGCATTTT	CSAPNGQGNQPQHF
TRBV4-1	few	TRBJ1-3	.	TGCGCCAGCAGCCAACGACGGACGGATGGAAACACCATATATTTT	CASSQRRTDGNTIYF
TRBV10-3	few	TRBJ2-3	.	TGTGCCATCAGTGAGTCGCTGGCCTATACGCAGTATTTT	CAISESLAYTQYF
TRBV19	few	TRBJ2-7	.	TGTGCCAGTAGTATGGGGTCTGGTTCGTCCTACGAGCAGTACTTC	CASSMGSGSSYEQYF
TRBV12-3/TRBV12-4	few	TRBJ2-3	TRBD2	TGTGCCAGCAAGGGCGGGAGATCAGATACGCAGTATTTT	CASKGGRSDTQYF
TRBV19	.	TRBJ1-1	.	TGTGCCAGTAGTATTAATGGGGTAGCCACTGAAGCTTTCTTT	CASSINGVATEAFF
TRBV30	.	TRBJ2-7	.	TGTGCCTGGTCGCACGACCAGGGCGGGTACGAGCAGTACTTC	CAWSHDQGGYEQYF
TRBV12-3/TRBV12-4	.	TRBJ1-2	.	TGTGCCAGCAGTTTAAGTTTGTTGGCTGAATATAATTATGGCTACACCTTC	CASSLSLLAEYNYGYTF
TRBV7-8	.	TRBJ1-1	.	TGTGCCAGCAGCTTAGGGGGCCCCTCTGAAGCTTTCTTT	CASSLGGPSEAFF
TRBV6-5	once	TRBJ2-1	.	TGTGCCAGCACCCCGGGGGGCTTCTACAATGAGCAGTTCTTC	CASTPGGFYNEQFF
TRBV6-6	.	TRBJ2-6	.	TGTGCCAGCAGCCCATGGGCCAACTCTGGGGCCAACGTCCTGACTTTC	CASSPWANSGANVLTF
TRBV7-9	.	TRBJ2-7	.	TGTGCCAGCAGCTTAGAGCAGGGGCCCAAGTACTTC	CASSLEQGPKYF
TRBV19	.	TRBJ1-5	TRBD1	TGTGCCAGTAGCCCCTCCGGGACAGGACTTAGCAATCAGCCCCAGCATTTT	CASSPSGTGLSNQPQHF
TRBV28	.	TRBJ2-1	.	TGTGCCAGCAACCCTCGGAAGTTTTACAATGAGCAGTTCTTC	CASNPRKFYNEQFF